The entry that follows covers one TCR beta chain sequence. This clonotype was counted between two and nine times. Its cognate antigen has yet to be identified. Nothing much larger sits one base from this clone, and base qualities are not available. From V the trimming removes 4 bases and from J it removes 5 bases, while the gene matches leave 6 bases of the junction unaccounted for. The CDR3, from cysteine to phenylalanine, totals 15 residues. Of the read, only the CDR3 DNA is kept; its 45 bases are in frame from base 1. CDR1 and CDR2 are drawn from the germline V gene: KGHDR, SFDVKD. This specimen comes from a study of T-cell memory formation after mild COVID-19 listed by TCRdb under 2021. Broadly, across the study: TCR sequence clusters from the two donors were largely donor specific. In two donors, T-cell clones that expanded and contracted after mild COVID-19 were tracked by sequencing TCRalpha and TCRbeta repertoires over time. The cohort comprised two young, previously healthy adult volunteers, one female and one male. What the research found in general, with its limitations: Some responding clones were found in pre-infection memory, which suggests that pre-existing cross-reactive memory T cells took part in the SARS-CoV-2 response. Clones contracting from day 15 to 85 had balanced CD4/CD8 phenotypes, while a second wave expanding from day 15 to 37 was biased towards CD4+. The study included only two mild cases, and larger cohorts that include severe cases with pre-infection samples were judged to be necessary. SARS-CoV-2 specificity was not confirmed for the second-wave clones peaking on day 37. Contracting CD4+ clones were found mainly in CM and EM memory subsets, while CD8+ clones were enriched in EMRA.

PBMCs were isolated by Ficoll-Paque density gradient centrifugation. For sequencing, an Illumina NovaSeq 6000 was employed. cDNA libraries for TCRalpha and TCRbeta were prepared by 5'RACE using constant-segment primers, with sample barcodes and unique molecular identifiers added. Trizol reagent was used to extract RNA from every sample. The libraries were amplified in two PCR steps, and the second step added a second sample barcode and Illumina TruSeq adapters. Libraries were sequenced on an Illumina NovaSeq with 2 x 150 bp paired-end reads. The published analysis was carried out like this. Demultiplexing of reads and collapsing into UMI-guided consensus sequences were performed with migec v1.2.7. Using mixcr v2.1.11, UMI consensuses were aligned to TRA and TRB V and J templates and then assembled into clonotypes. A clonotype was counted as expanded or contracted only when both edgeR and NoisET called the clonotype significant, with the noise models trained on biological replicates. For edgeR calls, the thresholds were a false discovery rate-adjusted p below 0.01 and a log2 fold-change of 1. As an exploratory analysis of dynamics, PCA with hierarchical clustering was applied to max-normalized trajectories of the 1000 most abundant clonotypes. Separately sequenced CD4+ and CD8+ repertoires were used to assign a CD4 or CD8 phenotype to each responding clone. TCRdb redid the processing of the public reads, applying fastp at Q25 and MiXCR, and retained in-frame beta chains. When rows share a CDR3 protein, they turn into one entry using the most common DNA and genes. TCRdb, not the original authors, processed these V and J calls. The sample data list fewer than 650,000 distinct CDR3 sequences, and roughly 20% of these were observed just once. The ten largest clones represent 7.5% to 9.5% of the sample.

The V and J genes are TRBV24-1 and TRBJ1-2; the central 10 bases match TRBD1. The sequenced material came from PBMCs or a T cell subset sorted from them (not recorded which). The receptor's source is an adult woman who had mild COVID-19 (a few samples of this study predate the infection). The sample titles of this study are shuffled in the database, so cell type and time point are left out; the donor was told from shared clones. The bases are TGTGCCACCAGTGAAGGGACAGGGGTTCGGTATGGCTACACCTTC. This is translated as CATSEGTGVRYGYTF.